This T cell receptor beta chain was sequenced during a study of blood T cell repertoires in COVID-19. Across the whole study: From the United States, Italy and Spain came samples of acute and convalescent COVID-19.

Generated by immunoSEQ multiplex PCR, the TCRdb table keeps only in-frame clones and is missing some. The sample holds fewer than 200,000 clones, 80% to 90% seen once. In germline, CDR1 is DFQATT, CDR2 SNEGSKA (reference sequence). This CDR3 is 10 amino acids long. The Seattle patients joined while their infection was active and were tracked longitudinally afterward. The source is a woman aged 70-85 years with COVID-19, enrolled during active disease. The rearrangement uses TRBV20-1 and TRBJ1-1, with D uncertain. The sample taken for sequencing was peripheral blood. The CDR3 spells CRAGEFEAFF. The CDR3 coding sequence is TGCAGGGCGGGTGAGTTTGAAGCTTTCTTT.